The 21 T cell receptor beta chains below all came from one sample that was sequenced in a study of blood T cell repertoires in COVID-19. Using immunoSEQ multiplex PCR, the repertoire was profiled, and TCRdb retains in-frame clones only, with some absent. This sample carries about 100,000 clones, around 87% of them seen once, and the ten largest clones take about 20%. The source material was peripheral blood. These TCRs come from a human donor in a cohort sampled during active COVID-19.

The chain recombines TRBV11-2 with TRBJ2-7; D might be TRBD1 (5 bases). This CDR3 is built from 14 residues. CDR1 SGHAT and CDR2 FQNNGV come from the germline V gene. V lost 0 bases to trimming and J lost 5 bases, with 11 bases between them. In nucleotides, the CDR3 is TGTGCCAGCAGCTTAGATGGGGCAGGGCACGAGCAGTACTTC. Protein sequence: CASSLDGAGHEQYF.

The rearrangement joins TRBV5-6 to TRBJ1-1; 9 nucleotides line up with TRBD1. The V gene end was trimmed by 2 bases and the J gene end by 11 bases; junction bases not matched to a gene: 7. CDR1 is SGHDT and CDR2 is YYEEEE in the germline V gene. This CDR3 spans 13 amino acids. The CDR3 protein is CASSLQGASSAFF. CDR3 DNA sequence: TGTGCCAGCAGCTTACAGGGGGCGTCGAGCGCTTTCTTT.

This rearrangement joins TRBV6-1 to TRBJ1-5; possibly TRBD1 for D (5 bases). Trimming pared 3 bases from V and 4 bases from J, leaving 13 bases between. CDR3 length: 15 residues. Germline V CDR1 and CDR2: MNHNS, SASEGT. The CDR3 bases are TGTGCCAGCAGTGAGGGACTTGGGGGGAATCAGCCCCAGCATTTT. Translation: CASSEGLGGNQPQHF.

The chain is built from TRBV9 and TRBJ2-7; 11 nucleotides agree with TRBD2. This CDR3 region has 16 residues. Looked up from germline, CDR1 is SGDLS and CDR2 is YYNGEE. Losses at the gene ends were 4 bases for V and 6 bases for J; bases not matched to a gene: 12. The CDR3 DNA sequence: TGTGCCAGCAGCCCGCACCGCACTAGCGGGAGTCCCGAGCAGTACTTC. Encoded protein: CASSPHRTSGSPEQYF.

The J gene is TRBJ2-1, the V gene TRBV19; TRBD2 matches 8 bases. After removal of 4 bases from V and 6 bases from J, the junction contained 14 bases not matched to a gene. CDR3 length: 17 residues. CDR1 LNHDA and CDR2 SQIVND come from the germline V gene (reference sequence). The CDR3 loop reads CASSTEVPSGYLNEQFF. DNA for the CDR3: TGTGCCAGTAGTACAGAGGTACCTAGCGGGTACCTCAATGAGCAGTTCTTC.

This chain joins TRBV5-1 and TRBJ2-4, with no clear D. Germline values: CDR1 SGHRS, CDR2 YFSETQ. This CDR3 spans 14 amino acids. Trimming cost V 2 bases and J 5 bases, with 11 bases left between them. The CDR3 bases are TGCGCCAGCAGCTTCTTGGCAGGTCAAAACATTCAGTACTTC. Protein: CASSFLAGQNIQYF.

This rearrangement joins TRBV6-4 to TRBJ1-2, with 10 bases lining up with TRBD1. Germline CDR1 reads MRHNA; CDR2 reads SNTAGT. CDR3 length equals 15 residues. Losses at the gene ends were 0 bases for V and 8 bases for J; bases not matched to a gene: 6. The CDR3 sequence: CASSDSGTGERGYTF. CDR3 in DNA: TGTGCCAGCAGTGACTCCGGGACAGGGGAACGGGGCTACACCTTC.

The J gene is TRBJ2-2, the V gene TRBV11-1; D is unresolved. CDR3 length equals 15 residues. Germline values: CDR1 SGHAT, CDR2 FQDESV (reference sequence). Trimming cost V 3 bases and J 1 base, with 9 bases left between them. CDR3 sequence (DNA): TGTGCCAGCAGCTTTCTCCTAGAGAACACCGGGGAGCTGTTTTTT. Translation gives CASSFLLENTGELFF.

CDR3 protein: CASSPSTSLSSYNSPLHF. CDR3 nucleotides: TGTGCCAGCTCACCATCAACCTCCTTGAGCTCCTATAATTCACCCCTCCACTTT. This chain connects TRBV18 to TRBJ1-6; D is uncertain. Trimming left V 2 bases short and J 0 bases short, with 14 bases between. There are 18 residues in the CDR3. Germline lookup yields CDR1 KGHSH and CDR2 LQKENI.

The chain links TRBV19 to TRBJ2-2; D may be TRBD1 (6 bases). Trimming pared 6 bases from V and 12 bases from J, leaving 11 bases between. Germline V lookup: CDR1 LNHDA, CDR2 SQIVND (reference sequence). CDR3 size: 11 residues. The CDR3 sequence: CASSQGLKLFF. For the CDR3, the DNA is TGTGCCAGTAGCCAGGGGCTTAAGCTGTTTTTT.

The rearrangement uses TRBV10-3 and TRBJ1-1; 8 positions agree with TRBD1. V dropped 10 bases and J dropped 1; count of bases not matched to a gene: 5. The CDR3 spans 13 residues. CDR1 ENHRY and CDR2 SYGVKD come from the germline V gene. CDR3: CATRTGGNTEAFF. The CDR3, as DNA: TGTGCCACTCGTACAGGGGGGAACACTGAAGCTTTCTTT.

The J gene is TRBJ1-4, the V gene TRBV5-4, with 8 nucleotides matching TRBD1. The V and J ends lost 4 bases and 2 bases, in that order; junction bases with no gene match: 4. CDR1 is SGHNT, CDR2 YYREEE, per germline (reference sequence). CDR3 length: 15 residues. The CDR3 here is CASSRTGNTNEKLFF. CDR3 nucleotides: TGTGCCAGCAGCCGGACAGGGAATACTAATGAAAAACTGTTTTTT.

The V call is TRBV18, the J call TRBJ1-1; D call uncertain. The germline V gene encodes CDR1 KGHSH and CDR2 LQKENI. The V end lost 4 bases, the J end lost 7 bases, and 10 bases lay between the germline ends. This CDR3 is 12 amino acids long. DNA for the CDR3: TGTGCCAGCTCACTAAAACAACGTGAAGCTTTCTTT. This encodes CASSLKQREAFF.

The CDR3 region is CASSPQARGAYNEQFF. CDR3 nucleotides: TGCGCCAGCAGCCCCCAAGCTCGAGGAGCCTACAATGAGCAGTTCTTC. The V gene is TRBV4-1, the J gene TRBJ2-1; unclear D gene. CDR1 MGHRA and CDR2 YSYEKL come from the germline V gene. The CDR3 sequence is 16 residues long. Trimming left V 4 bases short and J 2 bases short, with 15 bases between.

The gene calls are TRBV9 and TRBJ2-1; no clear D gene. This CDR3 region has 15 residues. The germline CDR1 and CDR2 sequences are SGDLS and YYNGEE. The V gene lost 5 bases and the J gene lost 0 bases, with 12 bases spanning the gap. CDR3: CASSDTSSSYNEQFF. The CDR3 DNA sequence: TGTGCCAGCAGTGACACTTCCAGCTCCTACAATGAGCAGTTCTTC. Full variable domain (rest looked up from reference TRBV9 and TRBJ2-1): DSGVTQTPKHLITATGQRVTLRCSPRSGDLSVYWYQQSLDQGLQFLIQYYNGEERAKGNILERFSAQQFPDLHSELNLSSLELGDSALYFCASSDTSSSYNEQFFGPGTRLTVL.

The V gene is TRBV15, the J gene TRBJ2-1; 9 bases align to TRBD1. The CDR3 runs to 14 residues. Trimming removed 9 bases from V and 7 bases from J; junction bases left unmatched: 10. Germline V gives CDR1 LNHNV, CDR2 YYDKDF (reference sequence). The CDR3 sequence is CATSWDRELNEQFF. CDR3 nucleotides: TGTGCCACTAGTTGGGACAGGGAGTTGAATGAGCAGTTCTTC.

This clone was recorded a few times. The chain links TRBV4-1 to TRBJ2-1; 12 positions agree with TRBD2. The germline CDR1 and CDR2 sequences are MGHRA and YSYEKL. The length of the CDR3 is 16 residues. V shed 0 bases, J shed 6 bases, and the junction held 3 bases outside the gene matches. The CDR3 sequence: CASSQDASGRGNEQFF. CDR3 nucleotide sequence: TGCGCCAGCAGCCAAGATGCTAGCGGGAGGGGCAATGAGCAGTTCTTC.

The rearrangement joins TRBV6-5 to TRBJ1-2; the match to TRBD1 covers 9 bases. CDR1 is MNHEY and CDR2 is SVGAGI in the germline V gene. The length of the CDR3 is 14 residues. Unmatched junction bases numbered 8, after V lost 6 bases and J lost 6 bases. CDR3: CASSTPGQGHGYTF. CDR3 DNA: TGTGCCAGCAGCACGCCCGGACAGGGGCATGGCTACACCTTC.

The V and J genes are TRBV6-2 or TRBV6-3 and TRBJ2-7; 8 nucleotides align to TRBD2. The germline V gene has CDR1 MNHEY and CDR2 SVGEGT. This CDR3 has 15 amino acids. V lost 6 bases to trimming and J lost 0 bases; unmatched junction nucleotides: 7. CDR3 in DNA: TGTGCCAGCAGCCCCACACTAGCGGACTCCTACGAGCAGTACTTC. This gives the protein CASSPTLADSYEQYF.

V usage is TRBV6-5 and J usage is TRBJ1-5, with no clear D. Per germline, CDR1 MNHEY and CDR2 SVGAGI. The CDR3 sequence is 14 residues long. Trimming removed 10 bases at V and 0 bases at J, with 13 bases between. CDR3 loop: CATHLSYSNQPQHF. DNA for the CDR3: TGTGCCACCCACCTGAGTTATAGCAATCAGCCCCAGCATTTT.

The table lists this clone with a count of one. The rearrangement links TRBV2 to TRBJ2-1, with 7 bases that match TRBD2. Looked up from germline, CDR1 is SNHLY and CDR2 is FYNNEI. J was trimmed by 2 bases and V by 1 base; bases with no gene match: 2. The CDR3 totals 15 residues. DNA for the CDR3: TGTGCCAGCAGTGAAGAGCGGGGAGCCTACAATGAGCAGTTCTTC. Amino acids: CASSEERGAYNEQFF.